These T cell receptor beta chains were read from a single sample in a study of T cells in Graves' hyperthyroidism and ophthalmopathy. TCRdb recomputed calls from the multiplex PCR reads with MiXCR, one row per CDR3 protein. The data hold about 600,000 distinct CDR3 sequences, with 13% to 15% observed a single time. Material for sequencing was blood. These receptors came from a woman between 45 and 60 years old with Graves' ophthalmopathy. CDR3s include the opening cysteine and the closing phenylalanine or tryptophan. The order of the fields is CDR3 length, V gene, CDR3 protein.

len: 17
v_gene: TRBV27
CDR3aa: CASSSLRQGRLYYGYTF

len: 14
v_gene: TRBV28
CDR3aa: CASSRTGTNTEAFF

len: 14
v_gene: TRBV27
CDR3aa: CASSLYREPYEQYF

len: 15
v_gene: TRBV6-1
CDR3aa: CASSDPPRTSAEQYF

len: 15
v_gene: TRBV27
CDR3aa: CASSPRSREDSPLHF

len: 15
v_gene: TRBV19
CDR3aa: CASIGTSGFYNEQFF

len: 16
v_gene: TRBV11-1
CDR3aa: CASSNPKREGYNEQFF

len: 16
v_gene: TRBV6-2/TRBV6-3
CDR3aa: CASSSILGLFNQPQHF

len: 16
v_gene: TRBV15
CDR3aa: CATSSGYAGALYEQYF

len: 14
v_gene: TRBV4-2
CDR3aa: CASNGQELYNEQFF

len: 14
v_gene: TRBV28
CDR3aa: CASSQPPKGEKLFF

len: 15
v_gene: TRBV12-3/TRBV12-4
CDR3aa: CASNREGLTLYEQYF

len: 13
v_gene: TRBV30
CDR3aa: CAWSVDRNQPQHF

len: 17
v_gene: TRBV3-1
CDR3aa: CASSHRTGTIMNTEAFF

len: 13
v_gene: TRBV7-9
CDR3aa: CASSFLGVYEQYF

len: 18
v_gene: TRBV5-6
CDR3aa: CASSLGLRTGTSYNEQFF

len: 18
v_gene: TRBV4-1
CDR3aa: CASSQERSGTSGRKEQFF

len: 17
v_gene: TRBV25-1
CDR3aa: CASSSPERDSMNTEAFF

len: 14
v_gene: TRBV2
CDR3aa: CASTYQALKDTQYF

len: 11
v_gene: TRBV20-1
CDR3aa: CSAPKGNAIYF

len: 18
v_gene: TRBV6-1
CDR3aa: CASSGTETSEWSTDTQYF

len: 13
v_gene: TRBV12-3/TRBV12-4
CDR3aa: CASSGQGAGIQYF

len: 13
v_gene: TRBV30
CDR3aa: CAWSVGTDYEQYF

len: 16
v_gene: TRBV11-2
CDR3aa: CASSFGLAGDSDTQYF

len: 10
v_gene: TRBV7-2
CDR3aa: CASSFGKAFF

len: 17
v_gene: TRBV4-3
CDR3aa: CASSQDLGSGSTDTQYF

len: 15
v_gene: TRBV6-1
CDR3aa: CASSATGVGANVLTF

len: 15
v_gene: TRBV30
CDR3aa: CAWSSGLAGYNEQFF

len: 14
v_gene: TRBV20-1
CDR3aa: CSASSGRLSYEQYF

len: 16
v_gene: TRBV7-2
CDR3aa: CASSLWGGQAVREQFF

len: 16
v_gene: TRBV24-1
CDR3aa: CATSDLGQGFGETQYF

len: 14
v_gene: TRBV24-1
CDR3aa: CATSVSGGVDEQFF

len: 14
v_gene: TRBV12-3/TRBV12-4
CDR3aa: CASRRGTGNQPQHF

len: 13
v_gene: TRBV2
CDR3aa: CASKASSHNEQFF

len: 17
v_gene: TRBV20-1
CDR3aa: CSAPMASGRADTDTQYF

len: 14
v_gene: TRBV19
CDR3aa: CASSNQGSNEKLFF

len: 16
v_gene: TRBV4-1
CDR3aa: CASSQGSGTPTYTQYF

len: 14
v_gene: TRBV28
CDR3aa: CASTPVESNQPQHF

len: 14
v_gene: TRBV9
CDR3aa: CASSVAGTGAEQYF

len: 14
v_gene: TRBV20-1
CDR3aa: CSAPPSGRYNEQFF

len: 14
v_gene: TRBV7-9
CDR3aa: CASSPGQAHLEAFF

len: 16
v_gene: TRBV20-1
CDR3aa: CSASKIGARGNQPQHF

len: 14
v_gene: TRBV27
CDR3aa: CASSQGTVNTEVFF

len: 13
v_gene: TRBV20-1
CDR3aa: CSARGIAKNIQYF

len: 16
v_gene: TRBV18
CDR3aa: CASSPSADRGTGELFF

len: 18
v_gene: TRBV27
CDR3aa: CASSLSVWGGTENSPLHF

len: 17
v_gene: TRBV6-4
CDR3aa: CASSPGQTTYSTDTQYF

len: 17
v_gene: TRBV20-1
CDR3aa: CSAGGPGIRSSYNEQFF